Presented here are 2 T cell receptor beta chains from one specimen sequenced in a study of blood T cells in healthy people across ages. Using a J-beta primer mix together with a sample-barcoded 5' primer, a second PCR was run for roughly 7 to 12 cycles. TCRdb re-called the 5' RACE reads through MiXCR, storing one row per CDR3 protein. The data contain 1.5 million to 2 million distinct CDR3 sequences, about 50% of them singletons. The sample taken for sequencing was blood. These receptors came from a woman in her thirties or forties in good health.

This chain uses TRBV27 with TRBJ2-1; no reliable D call. Germline values: CDR1 MNHEY, CDR2 SMNVEV (reference sequence). The CDR3 has 13 residues. The ends were cut back, 7 bases at V and 6 bases at J, with 13 bases in the middle. The chain's CDR3 is CASKYDMGNEQFF. The CDR3 DNA follows: TGTGCCAGCAAGTACGACATGGGCAATGAGCAGTTCTTC.

The V and J genes are TRBV12-3 or TRBV12-4 and TRBJ1-5; no reliable D call. Trimming stripped 7 bases from V and 0 bases from J, with 10 bases between. CDR3 length: 14 residues. This CDR3 reads CASTPEDSNQPQHF. In nucleotides, the CDR3 is TGTGCCAGCACCCCAGAGGATAGCAATCAGCCCCAGCATTTT.